These 16 T cell receptor beta chains were sequenced from one sample in a study of blood T cell repertoires in COVID-19. Using immunoSEQ multiplex PCR, the repertoire was profiled, and TCRdb retains in-frame clones only, with some absent. The table shows about 120,000 clones, with approximately 71% occurring only once. What was sequenced was peripheral blood. These receptors were obtained from a human donor in a cohort sampled during active COVID-19.

This clone was observed once. The chain couples TRBV6-5 to TRBJ1-1; TRBD1 agrees at 12 bases. After removal of 8 bases from V and 1 base from J, the junction contained 5 bases not matched to a gene. Looked up from germline, CDR1 is MNHEY and CDR2 is SVGAGI. The CDR3 has 15 residues. CDR3 amino acids: CASWGQGAGNTEAFF. The CDR3 region has the DNA TGTGCCAGCTGGGGACAGGGGGCGGGGAACACTGAAGCTTTCTTT.

CDR3 in DNA: TGTGCCATCAGGATGACAGGGACCACAGATACGCAGTATTTT. This encodes CAIRMTGTTDTQYF. This rearrangement joins TRBV10-3 to TRBJ2-3; 7 positions agree with TRBD1. This CDR3 has 14 residues. Germline values: CDR1 ENHRY, CDR2 SYGVKD. The trim removed 6 bases at V and 2 bases at J, leaving 5 bases unmatched.

The rearrangement uses TRBV6-6 and TRBJ1-2; no clear D gene. There are 15 residues in the CDR3. In germline, CDR1 is MNHNY, CDR2 SVGAGI (reference sequence). The V end lost 6 bases, the J end lost 4 bases, and 18 bases lay between the germline ends. CDR3 sequence reads: CASSPTEAPLYGYTF. The CDR3 DNA is TGTGCCAGCAGCCCTACAGAAGCCCCGCTCTATGGCTACACCTTC.

The chain recombines TRBV15 with TRBJ1-5; a weak D match, TRBD1 (6 bases). The CDR3 length is 16 residues. Germline V gene lookup returns CDR1 LNHNV and CDR2 YYDKDF (reference sequence). Trimming cost V 1 base and J 1 base, with 11 bases left between them. This chain's CDR3 is CATSRGGQLSNQPQHF. CDR3 bases: TGTGCCACCAGCAGAGGGGGACAACTAAGCAATCAGCCCCAGCATTTT.

The V call is TRBV3-1 (or the pseudogene TRBV3-2), the J call TRBJ2-7; 11 nucleotides match TRBD2. V lost 1 base to trimming and J lost 2 bases; unmatched junction nucleotides: 7. Germline lookup yields CDR1 LGHDT and CDR2 YNNKEL (reference sequence). This CDR3 is 17 amino acids long. The CDR3 DNA is TGTGCCAGCAGCCAAGGACGGACTAGCGGGCGGACCTACGAGCAGTACTTC. Translating it yields CASSQGRTSGRTYEQYF.

The V gene is TRBV4-1, the J gene TRBJ2-7, with D perhaps matching TRBD1 (6 bases). Trimming removed 4 bases at V and 2 bases at J, with 21 bases between. Germline V lookup: CDR1 MGHRA, CDR2 YSYEKL. The CDR3 totals 17 residues. Here the CDR3 reads CASSPTPGTGTPYEQYF. DNA of the CDR3: TGCGCCAGCAGCCCCACCCCCGGAACCGGGACACCCTACGAGCAGTACTTC.

V is TRBV30 and J is TRBJ1-1; 9 bases agree with TRBD1. The CDR3 runs 13 residues. Germline V lookup: CDR1 GTSNPN, CDR2 SVGIG (reference sequence). Trimming took 4 bases from V and 7 from J; bases not matched to a gene: 7. CDR3: CAWMIQGAVEAFF. CDR3 nucleotide sequence: TGTGCCTGGATGATACAGGGGGCTGTTGAAGCTTTCTTT.

The chain has TRBV7-9 and TRBJ1-2, with 12 bases identical to TRBD1. V was clipped by 1 base and J by 5 bases; unmatched bases: 11. The CDR3 sequence is 18 residues long. The germline V gene encodes CDR1 SEHNR and CDR2 FQNEAQ (reference sequence). CDR3 sequence: CASSLETRDRGLNYGYTF. The CDR3 DNA sequence: TGTGCCAGCAGCTTAGAAACTCGGGACAGGGGGCTTAATTATGGCTACACCTTC. The full variable domain, rest sourced from reference TRBV7-9 and TRBJ1-2, is DTGVSQNPRHKITKRGQNVTFRCDPISEHNRLYWYRQTLGQGPEFLTYFQNEAQLEKSRLLSDRFSAERPKGSFSTLEIQRTEQGDSAMYLCASSLETRDRGLNYGYTFGSGTRLTVV.

The DNA of the CDR3 is TGCGCCAGCAGTGGGACAGTCATGAACACTGAAGCTTTCTTT. It translates to CASSGTVMNTEAFF. The rearrangement uses TRBV5-1 and TRBJ1-1; 7 bases match TRBD1. Per germline, CDR1 SGHRS and CDR2 YFSETQ. V lost 5 bases to trimming and J lost 0 bases; unmatched junction nucleotides: 4. The CDR3 has 14 amino acids.

This clone showed up just once. This chain connects TRBV10-1 to TRBJ1-2; D is perhaps TRBD1 (6 bases). The CDR3 is made up of 18 amino acids. Per germline, CDR1 WNHNN and CDR2 SYGVQD (reference sequence). Trimming pared 0 bases from V and 5 bases from J, leaving 22 bases between. The chain's CDR3 is CASSESLRERDRSYGYTF. In DNA, the CDR3 is TGCGCCAGCAGTGAGTCGTTGCGAGAACGAGACAGGTCTTATGGCTACACCTTC.

DNA for the CDR3: TGCAGTGCTGGTGGAGCACGAGGAGAGACCCAGTACTTC. Amino acids: CSAGGARGETQYF. The gene calls are TRBV20-1 and TRBJ2-5; D gene unclear. CDR3 length equals 13 residues. V was cut by 5 bases and J by 4 bases, with 14 bases left in between. Germline lookup yields CDR1 DFQATT and CDR2 SNEGSKA (reference sequence).

The CDR3 loop reads CASGWKGQGLLPTNTEAFF. CDR3 in DNA: TGTGCTAGTGGTTGGAAGGGACAGGGCTTGCTACCAACGAACACTGAAGCTTTCTTT. The chain recombines TRBV12-5 with TRBJ1-1; 9 bases agree with TRBD1. V shed 4 bases, J shed 1 base, and the junction held 16 bases outside the gene matches. This CDR3 is 19 amino acids long. Germline V gene lookup returns CDR1 LGHNT and CDR2 FRNRAP.

V usage is TRBV11-2 and J usage is TRBJ1-2; D uncertain. The CDR3 runs to 13 residues. V dropped 1 base and J dropped 6 bases, with 9 bases sitting between them. Germline values: CDR1 SGHAT, CDR2 FQNNGV. CDR3 loop: CASSLARSDGYTF. CDR3 DNA: TGTGCCAGCAGCTTAGCCCGGTCGGATGGCTACACCTTC.

This clone has more than one count but fewer than ten. The chain couples TRBV3-1 (or the pseudogene TRBV3-2) to TRBJ1-3; 7 bases align to TRBD1. The CDR3 consists of 14 residues. Per the germline V gene, CDR1 is LGHDT and CDR2 is YNNKEL (reference sequence). Trimming cost V 1 base and J 7 bases; bases outside gene matches: 4. The CDR3 reads CASSQVDRANTIYF. The CDR3 DNA follows: TGTGCCAGCAGCCAAGTCGACAGGGCGAACACCATATATTTT.

The chain carries TRBV27 and TRBJ2-7, with 7 bases lining up with TRBD1. Trimming cost V 5 bases and J 4 bases; bases outside gene matches: 5. This CDR3 has 13 amino acids. Germline V CDR1 and CDR2: MNHEY, SMNVEV (reference sequence). The CDR3 coding sequence is TGTGCCAGCAGTGGACAGGACCCTTACGAGCAGTACTTC. Protein sequence: CASSGQDPYEQYF.

As DNA, the CDR3 is TGTGCCAGCAGCACCCGACAGGGGAGCACAGATACGCAGTATTTT. It codes for CASSTRQGSTDTQYF. This chain uses TRBV9 with TRBJ2-3, with 8 bases lining up with TRBD1. This CDR3 contains 15 residues. Germline V gene data show CDR1 as SGDLS and CDR2 as YYNGEE. The V segment lost 4 bases and the J segment 0 bases; nucleotides outside the gene matches: 4.